The source of this T cell receptor (beta chain) is a study of cytomegalovirus exposure and HLA in healthy donors (dated 2017 in TCRdb). Concerning the study at large: According to an earlier analysis of several hundred of the donors, about 180 million T cells yielded over 100 million unique TCR beta sequences and 276 Gb of sequence data. Among 350 to 400 genotyped donors of the cohort, an average of roughly 240,000 unique TCR beta nucleotide sequences were sequenced per donor, roughly 20% of them non-productive. Among the roughly 390 genotyped donors, about 85% belonged to the genetic ancestry cluster associated with self-reported Caucasian donors. The aim of the study was to test whether cataloging public T cell receptors could identify signatures of past pathogen exposure. All discovery cohort repertoires had been generated on a single sequencing platform. HLA typing covered class I and class II loci at four-digit resolution. The number of donors typed differed by locus, with roughly 620-630 for A, B, C, DRB1 and DQB1, around 500 for DQA1, approximately 580 for DPA1, and some 440 for DPB1. About 300 gigabases of sequencing data and some 85 million unique TCR sequences were included in an early release covering 550 to 800 HLA-typed donors. The T cell repertoires of several hundred subjects were profiled by immunosequencing and related to cytomegalovirus serostatus. In a later genetic analysis, genome-wide SNP genotypes for about three fifths of the roughly 670 donors were used, and that subset was treated as a discovery cohort. High-throughput TCR immunosequencing, statistical association of individual TCRs with disease status, and machine learning were combined to predict cytomegalovirus infection status. Four or five DR-DQ haplotypes were handled as single units for association and clustering, since linkage in the cohort was strong. Alongside the repertoire data, information on donor age, sex, ethnicity and CMV serostatus was compiled. Besides the first cohort of some 670 subjects, a separate validation cohort made up of 120 different subjects was used. In the later analysis, no new phenotypic data were used to find candidate immune exposures; instead, reliance was placed on TCR beta sequences and their occurrence across donors. In an earlier analysis of a few hundred of the donors, high-throughput TCR beta sequencing was used to judge whether each TCR beta V gene segment behaved as functional or pseudogenic. In a later analysis, previously published TCR beta repertoires from more than 500 donors were re-analyzed and high-resolution HLA genotyping was added so that TCR occurrence patterns could be studied. Results the study describes overall, beyond this receptor: While some public TCRs were present in many individuals, most TCR sequences turned up only very rarely across donors. This cohort had only TCR beta chains sequenced, and the lack of alpha or paired-chain data limited which features could be detected. According to a later genetic analysis, donors in an Asian-associated ancestry cluster had fewer N-insertions in productive TCRs than the approximately 670-donor mean. Three of the identified cytomegalovirus-associated TCR beta chains were confirmed in vitro to be specific for cytomegalovirus antigens. Most CMV-associated TCR beta chains appeared to be HLA-restricted in a later analysis, and the HLA associations seemed to be driven largely by CMV exposure. Because HLA typing was missing for some donors at each locus, association tests included only the typed subset. Linkage disequilibrium might explain the correlated functional status among segregating V segments, but an unknown experimental factor could not be ruled out. Roughly uniform sequencing depth across donors was assumed in presence/absence analyses, although this assumption may not hold. Several of the top co-occurrence clusters appeared to be linked to parvovirus B19, influenza, CMV and Epstein-Barr virus, according to a later analysis. A further reported finding was that TCR beta sequences accurately predicted the HLA-A and HLA-B alleles for most subjects in the first cohort. A later genetic analysis associated a missense DCLRE1C variant with V-gene and J-gene trimming of TCR beta chains, and an independent cohort replicated the association. In a later analysis, TCR association rates were found to vary across HLA loci, with the most associated TCRs seen for DRB1 alleles and the fewest for HLA-C alleles. The sequencing pipeline was judged likely to have produced a cluster of highly shared sequence variants as a technical artifact. In a later analysis, HLA-associated TCR beta chains were found to be more clonally expanded and to have lower generation probabilities than equally common non-associated chains. Some IMGT-functional V segments, including TRBV6-2 and TRBV6-3, could not be told apart with the 87-base-pair reads, so those segments were excluded. A later analysis associated about 17,000 TCR beta sequences with specific HLA alleles at a false discovery rate of 0.05. The classifier was reported to diagnose cytomegalovirus status with high specificity and sensitivity in both the original cohort and the validation cohort. In an earlier analysis of 587 of the donors, most TCR beta V segments appeared in productive rearrangements about 87% or about 30% of the time, broadly matching IMGT annotations. When HLA alleles, especially DR and DQ, strongly co-occurred, attributing TCR associations to individual alleles was difficult. The study gave a list of about 170 TCR beta chains associated with cytomegalovirus. It was suggested by the authors that the approach could potentially be generalized to other disease states and immunological phenotypes. For the cohort, immune exposure information was limited to CMV serostatus. Because counts were too low, around 17 rarely observed V segments, including chromosome 9 orphons, were left out of the earlier analysis of a few hundred of the donors.

The cohort comprised 666 healthy bone marrow donors. At the time of sampling, every cohort member was nominally healthy, though immune exposures that went unrecorded were likely present. The donor was CMV seronegative and belonged to the group of 380 or so seronegative cohort members. Each donor provided a peripheral blood sample, and peripheral blood mononuclear cells were used for TCR beta sequencing. Genomic DNA extraction from the blood cell samples was performed with the Qiagen DNeasy Blood Extraction Kit. Preparation of the library involved the immunoSEQ multiplex PCR assay. For the multiplex PCR, a mixture combining 60 forward primers for TCR Vbeta segments and 13 reverse primers for TCR Jbeta segments was used. The CDR3 region of rearranged TCR beta genes was amplified from genomic DNA by a multiplex PCR assay. On the Illumina HiSeq System, the amplified TCR beta libraries were sequenced as 87-base-pair reads. The authors' pipeline ran thus. A later analysis counted 65 million to 90 million unique TCR beta chains across the 670 or so repertoires, and some 11 million of these chains were shared by at least two donors. To remove PCR and sequencing errors, raw reads were error-corrected and collapsed into unique sequences using a nearest-neighbor algorithm that merged closely related sequences. V, D and J gene segments were assigned by aligning CDR3 sequences to IMGT reference sequences. For a sequence to be retained, a match of at least six nucleotides to both a V gene segment and a J gene segment was required. A rearrangement was called productive if the CDR3 had no stop codons and remained in frame with V and J, and every other rearrangement was called non-productive. CDR3 was defined by IMGT convention, running from the second conserved V-encoded cysteine to the conserved J-encoded phenylalanine. In an earlier analysis of 587 of the donors, sequences lacking an unambiguous match to a single V gene segment were excluded. An earlier analysis of about 590 of the donors classified V segments as functional when productive rearrangements were above 56.7% and as segregating when the standard deviation between donors was above 5%. A statistical classification framework was built for diagnosing cytomegalovirus status from the catalog of TCR beta chain sequences. A later analysis assigned V and J genes by comparing TCR nucleotide sequences with IMGT/GENE-DB human TR gene sequences. The TCRdist pipeline was used in a later analysis to assign CDR3 sequences and most-parsimonious VDJ recombination scenarios. In a later analysis, each TCR beta chain was defined by its CDR3 amino acid sequence together with its V-gene family, and reads without a unique V-gene family were excluded. As a way to deal with suspected cross-contamination and a sequencing artifact, a later analysis dropped under 600 nucleotide sequences that were highly shared and had low generation probability. In a later analysis, a clonal expansion index for each public chain was calculated from normalized within-repertoire ranks of inferred template counts. In a later analysis, generation probabilities were computed with a VDJ recombination model fitted to out-of-frame rearrangements, and the resulting probabilities were checked against IGoR. In a later analysis, TCR-TCR, TCR-HLA and TCR-CMV co-occurrence was scored with hypergeometric tests, and a repertoire-size bias correction was applied to TCR pairs. To estimate false discovery rates, a later analysis permuted the HLA or CMV assignments 20 times. In a later analysis, co-occurring TCRs were grouped using DBSCAN, and TCRdist sequence similarity was added for clustering within HLA-allele-positive subsets. For co-occurrence clustering, repertoires with fewer than 30,000 or more than 120,000 public chains were excluded, along with roughly 5 repertoires with anomalous nucleotide sharing. This is the immuneACCESS table as TCRdb keeps it, with only in-frame sequences that have V and J called. A part of the clones is gone; compared with another copy, unresolved V genes explain less than half, and the rest is unexplained. That table gives V, J and clone size, and the DNA gave D and trimming. This sample gives more than 80,000 clones in total; about two thirds of them show up just once. The ten top clones hold approximately 0.8% of the sample.

Note on this clone: What this receptor recognizes is not known. Per-base qualities were not stored, and no clone one base away is much larger.

The CDR3, cysteine through phenylalanine, is 14 amino acids long. The CDR3 DNA has 42 bases and is translated from base 1. CDR1 and CDR2 are drawn from the germline V gene: MDHEN, SYDVKM. V gives up 6 bases and J gives up 6 bases, and the segment between their germline ends measures 17 bases. This clonotype was obtained from a boy aged 5 to 17 in good health and CMV-seronegative. This receptor chain uses TRBV28 and TRBJ1-1, with no D gene named confidently. The sample taken for sequencing was PBMCs. At the DNA level, the sequence is TGTGCCAGCAGACTTGACCCGGGAAGGGCTGAAGCTTTCTTT. It is translated as CASRLDPGRAEAFF. The entire variable domain, with the stretches around the CDR3 drawn from the reference TRBV28 and TRBJ1-1 proteins, is DVKVTQSSRYLVKRTGEKVFLECVQDMDHENMFWYRQDPGLGLRLIYFSYDVKMKEKGDIPEGYSVSREKKERFSLILESASTNQTSMYLCASRLDPGRAEAFFGQGTRLTVV.